This is a list of T cell receptor beta chains from one sample in a study of blood T cell repertoires in COVID-19. Repertoires were generated with immunoSEQ multiplex PCR, while TCRdb's copy carries only in-frame clones and drops some. The sample yields 65,000 to 85,000 clones, 75% to 90% seen once. The sequenced sample was peripheral blood. These receptor sequences come from a man older than 75 with COVID-19, enrolled during active disease. CDR3s include the opening cysteine and the closing phenylalanine or tryptophan. D genes are given only for firm matches. Clone size is given for some rows only: seen once, a few or many times, or a class if the clone is expanded.

CDR3 DNA: TGTGCCAGCAGCGGACAGGGAGGGAACACTGAAGCTTTCTTT
CDR3 protein: CASSGQGGNTEAFF
V gene: TRBV2
J gene: TRBJ1-1
D gene: TRBD1
clone size: -

CDR3 DNA: TGTGCCAGCAGCCCGACAGGGGGAGATGAAAAACTGTTTTTT
CDR3 protein: CASSPTGGDEKLFF
V gene: TRBV3-1/TRBV3-2
J gene: TRBJ1-4
D gene: TRBD1
clone size: -

CDR3 DNA: TGTGCCAGCAGCCCCGACAGGGGGCGTAACACCATATATTTT
CDR3 protein: CASSPDRGRNTIYF
V gene: TRBV7-8
J gene: TRBJ1-3
D gene: TRBD1
clone size: -

CDR3 DNA: TGTGCCAGCATCTCCCCAGGTGTTCCTGCTTCCTACGAGCAGTACTTC
CDR3 protein: CASISPGVPASYEQYF
V gene: TRBV6-9
J gene: TRBJ2-7
D gene: -
clone size: -

CDR3 DNA: TGTGCCAGCAGGGACAGCCCTTCCAACTATGGCTACACCTTC
CDR3 protein: CASRDSPSNYGYTF
V gene: TRBV27
J gene: TRBJ1-2
D gene: -
clone size: -

CDR3 DNA: TGTGCCAGCAGTGCAGATACCGGGACAGGGGGCACAGATACGCAGTATTTT
CDR3 protein: CASSADTGTGGTDTQYF
V gene: TRBV2
J gene: TRBJ2-3
D gene: TRBD1
clone size: -

CDR3 DNA: TGTGCCAGCAGCCCAGGCTGGGCAAACAACAATGAGCAGTTCTTC
CDR3 protein: CASSPGWANNNEQFF
V gene: TRBV7-2
J gene: TRBJ2-1
D gene: -
clone size: -

CDR3 DNA: TGTGCCAGCAGCAAGGGAGGGGCCACCGGGGAGCTGTTTTTT
CDR3 protein: CASSKGGATGELFF
V gene: TRBV5-4
J gene: TRBJ2-2
D gene: TRBD2
clone size: -

CDR3 DNA: TGTGCCAGCAGCCTACAGGGTGCCAAAAACATTCAGTACTTC
CDR3 protein: CASSLQGAKNIQYF
V gene: TRBV5-4
J gene: TRBJ2-4
D gene: -
clone size: -

CDR3 DNA: TGTGCCAGTAGTATGGACCTACGGGAGGACACTGAAGCTTTCTTT
CDR3 protein: CASSMDLREDTEAFF
V gene: TRBV19
J gene: TRBJ1-1
D gene: -
clone size: -

CDR3 DNA: TGTGCCAGCAGTTTAGGCTACGGGACAGGGGGCACTGAAGCTTTCTTT
CDR3 protein: CASSLGYGTGGTEAFF
V gene: TRBV28
J gene: TRBJ1-1
D gene: TRBD1
clone size: -

CDR3 DNA: TGTGCCAGTACCATATATCCCCCTGGACAGGCCCAGCATTTT
CDR3 protein: CASTIYPPGQAQHF
V gene: TRBV19
J gene: TRBJ1-5
D gene: TRBD1
clone size: -

CDR3 DNA: TGTGCCAGCTCTCCAGGGACAGGGGGCCTCTACGAGCAGTACTTC
CDR3 protein: CASSPGTGGLYEQYF
V gene: TRBV18
J gene: TRBJ2-7
D gene: TRBD1
clone size: -

CDR3 DNA: TGTGCCAGCAGTTCTTCTCGACAGGGGGCTTCGGATTTT
CDR3 protein: CASSSSRQGASDF
V gene: TRBV12-3/TRBV12-4
J gene: TRBJ2-3
D gene: TRBD1
clone size: -

CDR3 DNA: TGTGCCAGCATGCGCGGAAAACAAGAGACCCAGTACTTC
CDR3 protein: CASMRGKQETQYF
V gene: TRBV2
J gene: TRBJ2-5
D gene: -
clone size: -

CDR3 DNA: TGTGCCAGCAGCTTAGGAGGGGAGACAGGGTACACAGATACGCAGTATTTT
CDR3 protein: CASSLGGETGYTDTQYF
V gene: TRBV11-2
J gene: TRBJ2-3
D gene: TRBD1
clone size: -

CDR3 DNA: TGTGCCAGCAGTGCCGGAACCGGGATGGGATTTGAAAAACTGTTTTTT
CDR3 protein: CASSAGTGMGFEKLFF
V gene: TRBV2
J gene: TRBJ1-4
D gene: -
clone size: -

CDR3 DNA: TGTGCCAGCAGCCCCCGGGGACAGGGGGACACTGAAGCTTTCTTT
CDR3 protein: CASSPRGQGDTEAFF
V gene: TRBV3-1/TRBV3-2
J gene: TRBJ1-1
D gene: TRBD1
clone size: once

CDR3 DNA: TGTGCCAGCAGCTTACGGGACAGGAATAGCAATCAGCCCCAGCATTTT
CDR3 protein: CASSLRDRNSNQPQHF
V gene: TRBV7-8
J gene: TRBJ1-5
D gene: TRBD1
clone size: -

CDR3 DNA: TGTGCCAGCAGCTTAAAGGTCCTAGCCAGCACAGATACGCAGTATTTT
CDR3 protein: CASSLKVLASTDTQYF
V gene: TRBV13
J gene: TRBJ2-3
D gene: -
clone size: -

CDR3 DNA: TGTGCCACCAGTGATTCTTTCCTTGACAGACGATCCTCTGGAAACACCATATATTTT
CDR3 protein: CATSDSFLDRRSSGNTIYF
V gene: TRBV24-1
J gene: TRBJ1-3
D gene: -
clone size: once

CDR3 DNA: TGTGCCAGCAGCTTGGACAGGGGCTCCTACGAGCAGTACTTC
CDR3 protein: CASSLDRGSYEQYF
V gene: TRBV2
J gene: TRBJ2-7
D gene: TRBD1
clone size: -

CDR3 DNA: TGTGCCAGCAGTGAAAGAAGCGGTGGCCCCAAGACCCAGTACTTC
CDR3 protein: CASSERSGGPKTQYF
V gene: TRBV2
J gene: TRBJ2-5
D gene: -
clone size: -

CDR3 DNA: TGTGCCAGCAGCTTGGGACAGGGTTACTATAATTCACCCCTCCACTTT
CDR3 protein: CASSLGQGYYNSPLHF
V gene: TRBV5-4
J gene: TRBJ1-6
D gene: TRBD1
clone size: few

CDR3 DNA: TGTGCCAGCAGTTCACAGGGTGATGGCTACACCTTC
CDR3 protein: CASSSQGDGYTF
V gene: TRBV27
J gene: TRBJ1-2
D gene: -
clone size: -

CDR3 DNA: TGTGCCAGCAGCTTAGATGGGACAGCGAACACTGAAGCTTTCTTT
CDR3 protein: CASSLDGTANTEAFF
V gene: TRBV7-2
J gene: TRBJ1-1
D gene: TRBD1
clone size: -

CDR3 DNA: TGTGCCAGCAGCACCCAAGAACAGGGGAGTTCACCCCTCCACTTT
CDR3 protein: CASSTQEQGSSPLHF
V gene: TRBV9
J gene: TRBJ1-6
D gene: TRBD1
clone size: -

CDR3 DNA: TGTGCCAGCAGGGCACAGGGGGCTTATGGCTACACCTTC
CDR3 protein: CASRAQGAYGYTF
V gene: TRBV2
J gene: TRBJ1-2
D gene: TRBD1
clone size: few

CDR3 DNA: TGCGCCAGCGGACCCGGGACTAGAGGAGAGACCCAGTACTTC
CDR3 protein: CASGPGTRGETQYF
V gene: TRBV5-1
J gene: TRBJ2-5
D gene: TRBD2
clone size: -

CDR3 DNA: TGTGCCAGCAGCAATCGGGGTGACTCCTATAATTCACCCCTCCACTTT
CDR3 protein: CASSNRGDSYNSPLHF
V gene: TRBV11-2
J gene: TRBJ1-6
D gene: -
clone size: -

CDR3 DNA: TGTGCCAGCAGTCCCGGGGGGAGCGGGGAGCTGTTTTTT
CDR3 protein: CASSPGGSGELFF
V gene: TRBV6-5
J gene: TRBJ2-2
D gene: TRBD2
clone size: once

CDR3 DNA: TGTGCCAGCAGTGTACAGGGAGGGCCACCCCTCCACTTT
CDR3 protein: CASSVQGGPPLHF
V gene: TRBV12-3/TRBV12-4
J gene: TRBJ1-6
D gene: -
clone size: -

CDR3 DNA: TGTGCCAGTAGGCTCCTTGGACTACTCTCCAATCAGCCCCAGCATTTT
CDR3 protein: CASRLLGLLSNQPQHF
V gene: TRBV19
J gene: TRBJ1-5
D gene: -
clone size: few

CDR3 DNA: TGTGCCAGCAGGCAGGGGGACACTGAAGCTTTCTTT
CDR3 protein: CASRQGDTEAFF
V gene: TRBV12-3/TRBV12-4
J gene: TRBJ1-1
D gene: TRBD1
clone size: -

CDR3 DNA: TGTGCCTTTCGCTCTGGAAACACCATATATTTT
CDR3 protein: CAFRSGNTIYF
V gene: TRBV6-5
J gene: TRBJ1-3
D gene: -
clone size: once

CDR3 DNA: TGTGCCAGTAGTATACAGGCCTCCGCTAACTATGGCTACACCTTC
CDR3 protein: CASSIQASANYGYTF
V gene: TRBV19
J gene: TRBJ1-2
D gene: -
clone size: -

CDR3 DNA: TGTGCCAGCAGCAAACTAGCGGGGGGGCGCGAGCAGTACTTC
CDR3 protein: CASSKLAGGREQYF
V gene: TRBV2
J gene: TRBJ2-7
D gene: TRBD2
clone size: -

CDR3 DNA: TGTGCCAGCAGCTTAGAGGGACACCCCTCCTACGAGCAGTACTTC
CDR3 protein: CASSLEGHPSYEQYF
V gene: TRBV11-2
J gene: TRBJ2-7
D gene: -
clone size: -

CDR3 DNA: TGCGCCGTAGGGGGGGGCGACACAGATACGCAGTATTTT
CDR3 protein: CAVGGGDTDTQYF
V gene: TRBV10-1
J gene: TRBJ2-3
D gene: -
clone size: -

CDR3 DNA: TGTGCCAGCAGTGAGGGGGGAGAGCAGTTCTTC
CDR3 protein: CASSEGGEQFF
V gene: TRBV2
J gene: TRBJ2-1
D gene: -
clone size: -

CDR3 DNA: TGCGCCAGCAGCCAAGATTCACAGCAGAACTATGGCTACACCTTC
CDR3 protein: CASSQDSQQNYGYTF
V gene: TRBV4-3
J gene: TRBJ1-2
D gene: -
clone size: -

CDR3 DNA: TGTGCCAGTAGTATAGACGGGTTTGAAGCTTTCTTT
CDR3 protein: CASSIDGFEAFF
V gene: TRBV19
J gene: TRBJ1-1
D gene: -
clone size: few

CDR3 DNA: TGTGCCAGCAGCGGGAGGGACAGGGGGAATGAGCAGTTCTTC
CDR3 protein: CASSGRDRGNEQFF
V gene: TRBV7-2
J gene: TRBJ2-1
D gene: TRBD1
clone size: -

CDR3 DNA: TGTGCCAGCAGCTTAGGAGTGTGGGAGGGGGTGGACACTGAAGCTTTCTTT
CDR3 protein: CASSLGVWEGVDTEAFF
V gene: TRBV7-7
J gene: TRBJ1-1
D gene: -
clone size: -

CDR3 DNA: TGCAGTGCTAGAGATCCAGATGAAGCTTTCTTT
CDR3 protein: CSARDPDEAFF
V gene: TRBV20-1
J gene: TRBJ1-1
D gene: -
clone size: -

CDR3 DNA: TGCGCCAGCAGCTTGGCCGGGTCGGACACTGAAGCTTTCTTT
CDR3 protein: CASSLAGSDTEAFF
V gene: TRBV5-1
J gene: TRBJ1-1
D gene: -
clone size: -

CDR3 DNA: TGTGCCAGCAGTGATAGGCGGAGCGGAGGGGAGACCCAGTACTTC
CDR3 protein: CASSDRRSGGETQYF
V gene: TRBV2
J gene: TRBJ2-5
D gene: -
clone size: once

CDR3 DNA: TGTGCCAGCAGCTTCAGAGGGCTGGGGGGCTACACCTTC
CDR3 protein: CASSFRGLGGYTF
V gene: TRBV7-9
J gene: TRBJ1-2
D gene: -
clone size: -

CDR3 DNA: TGTGCCAGCAGTGGAAGCCCGGGACAGGGAAGGTATGAGCAGTTCTTC
CDR3 protein: CASSGSPGQGRYEQFF
V gene: TRBV6-1
J gene: TRBJ2-1
D gene: TRBD1
clone size: -

CDR3 DNA: TGCGCCAGCAGCCCCCTCGGACAGGGTAACACCGGGGAGCTGTTTTTT
CDR3 protein: CASSPLGQGNTGELFF
V gene: TRBV4-1
J gene: TRBJ2-2
D gene: TRBD1
clone size: -